These T cell receptor beta chains were read from a single sample in a study of PD-L1 blockade in urothelial cancer. TCRdb's copy holds only in-frame clones and misses some; the assay was immunoSEQ multiplex PCR. The table has 35,000 to 40,000 clones, 82% seen once. The sample was PBMCs, taken around atezolizumab (anti-PD-L1) treatment. The receptors derive from a man aged 60 to 75 with urothelial cancer. CDR3s include the opening cysteine and the closing phenylalanine or tryptophan. Fields, in order: D gene, clone size, J gene, V gene, CDR3 protein, CDR3 DNA. The D gene is left open where the match is weak. Only some rows state a clone size, as once, few, many or a class for expanded clones.

D gene: TRBD1
clone size: NA
J gene: TRBJ2-7
V gene: TRBV5-1
CDR3 protein: CASSLAGQGYSEQYF
CDR3 DNA: TGCGCCAGCAGCTTGGCCGGACAGGGGTACTCCGAGCAGTACTTC

D gene: NA
clone size: few
J gene: TRBJ1-3
V gene: TRBV28
CDR3 protein: CASSKGGVGNTIYF
CDR3 DNA: TGTGCCAGCAGTAAGGGAGGAGTTGGAAACACCATATATTTT

D gene: TRBD1
clone size: once
J gene: TRBJ2-1
V gene: TRBV7-9
CDR3 protein: CASSYRTGSNEQFF
CDR3 DNA: TGTGCCAGCAGCTACCGGACAGGATCCAATGAGCAGTTCTTC

D gene: TRBD2
clone size: NA
J gene: TRBJ2-5
V gene: TRBV7-2
CDR3 protein: CASSLRGLAGGETQYF
CDR3 DNA: TGTGCCAGCAGCTTAAGGGGACTAGCGGGGGGGGAGACCCAGTACTTC

D gene: TRBD2
clone size: NA
J gene: TRBJ2-3
V gene: TRBV5-1
CDR3 protein: CASSLGLAGGPGEDTQYF
CDR3 DNA: TGCGCCAGCAGCTTAGGACTAGCGGGGGGGCCTGGTGAGGATACGCAGTATTTT

D gene: NA
clone size: NA
J gene: TRBJ2-7
V gene: TRBV4-2
CDR3 protein: CASSQGTGYEQYF
CDR3 DNA: TGTGCCAGCAGCCAAGGAACAGGCTACGAGCAGTACTTC

D gene: NA
clone size: NA
J gene: TRBJ1-5
V gene: TRBV4-1
CDR3 protein: CASSQGTANSNQPQHF
CDR3 DNA: TGCGCCAGCAGCCAAGGTACAGCCAATAGCAATCAGCCCCAGCATTTT

D gene: TRBD1
clone size: NA
J gene: TRBJ2-7
V gene: TRBV2
CDR3 protein: CASSAVLQGYYEQYF
CDR3 DNA: TGTGCCAGCAGCGCCGTCTTACAGGGGTATTACGAGCAGTACTTC

D gene: NA
clone size: NA
J gene: TRBJ1-6
V gene: TRBV6-5
CDR3 protein: CASSYTRDSDSPLHF
CDR3 DNA: TGTGCCAGCAGTTACACACGGGACTCAGATTCACCCCTCCACTTT

D gene: NA
clone size: NA
J gene: TRBJ2-3
V gene: TRBV19
CDR3 protein: CASSSTFWDTQYF
CDR3 DNA: TGTGCCAGTAGTTCCACTTTTTGGGATACGCAGTATTTT

D gene: NA
clone size: NA
J gene: TRBJ2-3
V gene: TRBV25-1
CDR3 protein: CASSVGATDTQYF
CDR3 DNA: TGTGCCAGCAGTGTTGGAGCCACAGATACGCAGTATTTT

D gene: NA
clone size: NA
J gene: TRBJ2-6
V gene: TRBV11-3
CDR3 protein: CASSLGDTSGANVLTF
CDR3 DNA: TGTGCCAGCAGCTTAGGGGACACCTCTGGGGCCAACGTCCTGACTTTC

D gene: TRBD1
clone size: NA
J gene: TRBJ2-7
V gene: TRBV5-1
CDR3 protein: CASSLWSGQPFYEQYF
CDR3 DNA: TGCGCCAGCAGCTTGTGGTCGGGACAGCCCTTCTACGAGCAGTACTTC

D gene: NA
clone size: NA
J gene: TRBJ1-1
V gene: TRBV6-5
CDR3 protein: CASSYSMGGEEGAFF
CDR3 DNA: TGTGCCAGCAGTTACTCGATGGGGGGAGAGGAAGGAGCTTTCTTT